These 15 T cell receptor beta chains came from one sample sequenced in a study of blood T cell repertoires in COVID-19. Clones were read by immunoSEQ multiplex PCR, and TCRdb kept only the in-frame ones, dropping some. This table has fewer than 200,000 clones, roughly 70% appearing once. Input material: peripheral blood. These receptors originate from a woman older than 75 with acute or convalescent COVID-19.

Notes on this clone: A much larger clone lies one base from this, so it may be a read error. The sample carries other DNA sequences with the same CDR3. The chain links TRBV9 to TRBJ2-5, with 13 nucleotides matching TRBD2. This CDR3 comprises 15 residues. The germline gives CDR1 SGDLS, CDR2 YYNGEE. The J segment lost 3 bases and the V segment lost 4 bases, leaving 3 bases of the junction unmatched. DNA for the CDR3: TGTGCCAGCAGCACAGGGACTAGCGGGAAAGAGACCCAGTACTTC. Translating it yields CASSTGTSGKETQYF.

This chain joins TRBV6-2 or TRBV6-3 and TRBJ1-6; D might be TRBD1 (5 bases). V lost 4 bases to trimming and J lost 8 bases, with 6 bases between them. There are 12 residues in the CDR3. In germline, CDR1 is MNHEY, CDR2 SVGEGT. The CDR3 sequence: CASSFRDSPLHF. The CDR3, as DNA: TGTGCCAGCAGTTTCAGGGATTCACCCCTCCACTTT.

The chain carries TRBV5-1 and TRBJ2-2; a weak D match, TRBD1 (5 bases). Trimming took off 7 bases at V and 7 bases at J, with 17 bases between the two ends. Looked up from germline, CDR1 is SGHRS and CDR2 is YFSETQ. This CDR3 is built from 14 residues. The CDR3 DNA sequence: TGCGCCAGCTCTCCGCAGGGTTTAGGCGGGGAGCTGTTTTTT. It yields the protein CASSPQGLGGELFF. The full variable domain, with the rest looked up from reference TRBV5-1 and TRBJ2-2, is KAGVTQTPRYLIKTRGQQVTLSCSPISGHRSVSWYQQTPGQGLQFLFEYFSETQRNKGNFPGRFSGRQFSNSRSEMNVSTLELGDSALYLCASSPQGLGGELFFGEGSRLTVL.

The rearrangement uses TRBV7-2 and TRBJ2-7, with TRBD2 matching 7 bases. The CDR3 runs to 13 residues. Germline V gives CDR1 SGHTA, CDR2 FQGNSA. V shed 5 bases and J 6 bases; nucleotides not matched to a gene: 7. CDR3 region: CASSAGVDREQYF. For the CDR3, the DNA is TGTGCCAGCAGCGCGGGGGTAGATCGCGAGCAGTACTTC.

This chain uses TRBV7-2 with TRBJ2-5, with D possibly TRBD2 on 6 matching bases. The length of the CDR3 is 14 residues. CDR1 SGHTA and CDR2 FQGNSA come from the germline V gene. V lost 5 bases, J lost 7 bases, and 17 bases lay in between. CDR3 region: CASSQHQAGGTQYF. The CDR3 DNA is TGTGCCAGCAGCCAACACCAAGCCGGGGGGACCCAGTACTTC.

The chain has TRBV5-1 and TRBJ2-1; 9 bases agree with TRBD1. Unmatched junction bases numbered 9, after V lost 0 bases and J lost 8 bases. The CDR3 contains 16 residues. CDR1 is SGHRS and CDR2 is YFSETQ in the germline V gene. This CDR3 is CASSLDPGTGPYEQFF. The CDR3 region has the DNA TGCGCCAGCAGCTTGGACCCCGGGACAGGGCCCTATGAGCAGTTCTTC. Looking up the rest from reference TRBV5-1 and TRBJ2-1 gives the full variable domain: KAGVTQTPRYLIKTRGQQVTLSCSPISGHRSVSWYQQTPGQGLQFLFEYFSETQRNKGNFPGRFSGRQFSNSRSEMNVSTLELGDSALYLCASSLDPGTGPYEQFFGPGTRLTVL.

This clone was recorded once. This chain uses TRBV5-5 with TRBJ2-7; 10 bases match TRBD2. The CDR3 sequence is 17 residues long. Looked up from germline, CDR1 is SGHKS and CDR2 is YYEKEE (reference sequence). V shed 3 bases and J 0 bases; nucleotides not matched to a gene: 9. CDR3 DNA sequence: TGTGCCAGCAGCTCCCTTCCGGGACTAGCGTCCTCCTACGAGCAGTACTTC. Translation: CASSSLPGLASSYEQYF.

The rearrangement uses TRBV14 and TRBJ2-5; perhaps TRBD1 as D (6 bases). Trimming cost V 1 base and J 5 bases, with 8 bases left between them. The CDR3 consists of 13 residues. From germline, CDR1 is SGHDN and CDR2 FVKESK. The CDR3 nucleotides read TGTGCCAGCAGCCAAGGGGGGCCCGAGACCCAGTACTTC. Protein product: CASSQGGPETQYF.

The chain has TRBV30 and TRBJ1-2, with D unresolved. The germline gives CDR1 GTSNPN, CDR2 SVGIG (reference sequence). This CDR3 comprises 12 residues. This CDR3 reads CVLSGSAYGYTF. The CDR3 nucleotides read TGTGTATTGAGCGGGAGTGCCTATGGCTACACCTTC.

The chain links TRBV21-1 to TRBJ2-7; the DNA was not compared with TRBD2, the D call given in the table. TRBV21-1 constitutes a pseudogene. CDR3 size: 13 residues. The CDR3 loop is CASRSKDSQRSYF. CDR3 DNA sequence: TGTGCCAGCAGAAGCAAGGACTCCCAACGTTCGTACTTC.

This chain links TRBV6-2 or TRBV6-3 with TRBJ2-1; the match to TRBD2 covers 13 bases. Germline V gene sequence: CDR1 MNHEY, CDR2 SVGEGT. The CDR3 contains 13 residues. Unmatched junction bases numbered 4, after V lost 2 bases and J lost 15 bases. The CDR3 here is CASSYVLAGGPFF. The CDR3 nucleotides are TGTGCCAGCAGTTACGTACTAGCGGGAGGGCCGTTCTTC.

This chain connects TRBV10-3 to TRBJ1-4, with 10 bases lining up with TRBD1. CDR3 length: 15 residues. V was pared by 2 bases and J by 3 bases, with 0 bases of the junction left unmatched. Per the germline V gene, CDR1 is ENHRY and CDR2 is SYGVKD. The CDR3: CAISEGTGANEKLFF. The CDR3 DNA sequence: TGTGCCATCAGTGAGGGGACAGGGGCTAATGAAAAACTGTTTTTT.

The genes are TRBV27 and TRBJ2-1, with 8 nucleotides matching TRBD2. J lost 2 bases, V lost 5 bases, and 5 bases had no gene match. The CDR3 totals 15 residues. Germline CDR1 reads MNHEY; CDR2 reads SMNVEV (reference sequence). The CDR3 protein is CASSPAGGTYNEQFF. In nucleotides, the CDR3 is TGTGCCAGCAGTCCGGCGGGGGGTACCTACAATGAGCAGTTCTTC.

V is TRBV2 and J is TRBJ2-7; 12 bases are shared with TRBD2. Unmatched junction bases numbered 5, after V lost 3 bases and J lost 2 bases. CDR3 length: 16 amino acids. The germline V gene encodes CDR1 SNHLY and CDR2 FYNNEI. CDR3 sequence reads: CASSEGLAGPAYEQYF. The DNA for the CDR3 is TGTGCCAGCAGTGAGGGACTAGCGGGTCCCGCCTACGAGCAGTACTTC. Drawing the rest from reference TRBV2 and TRBJ2-7, the complete variable domain is EPEVTQTPSHQVTQMGQEVILRCVPISNHLYFYWYRQILGQKVEFLVSFYNNEISEKSEIFDDQFSVERPDGSNFTLKIRSTKLEDSAMYFCASSEGLAGPAYEQYFGPGTRLTVT.

V usage is TRBV7-2 and J usage is TRBJ1-1; 7 bases fit TRBD1. The trim removed 3 bases at V and 4 bases at J, leaving 5 bases unmatched. This CDR3 comprises 14 residues. Germline CDR1 and CDR2: SGHTA and FQGNSA. CDR3 nucleotide sequence: TGTGCCAGCAGCTTTACAGGGGTTGGCACTGAAGCTTTCTTT. Its translation is CASSFTGVGTEAFF. The variable domain in full, completed from reference TRBV7-2 and TRBJ1-1, reads GAGVSQSPSNKVTEKGKDVELRCDPISGHTALYWYRQSLGQGLEFLIYFQGNSAPDKSGLPSDRFSAERTGGSVSTLTIQRTQQEDSAVYLCASSFTGVGTEAFFGQGTRLTVV.